The sequence of this T cell receptor (beta chain) was determined in a study of T cell repertoires in cytomegalovirus infection. Study results and caveats: Totalled public TCR beta family frequency picked out people who carried CMV plus the relevant HLA.

TCRdb reprocessed the reads via MiXCR and lists one record per CDR3 protein. The table lists hundreds of thousands of distinct CDR3 sequences, around 9.1% of them singletons, with over 2.5% in the top ten. Details on this clonotype: Antigen: not known.

This TCR was sampled from a human donor in good health (CMV status not recorded). Some clones in this sample may be carry-over from other donors' samples. The sample taken for sequencing was PBMCs.

The DNA of the CDR3 is TGTGCCAGTAGTCCGCCGGGACAGGGATACCACGAGCAGTACGTC. Translation gives CASSPPGQGYHEQYV. V is TRBV19 and J is TRBJ2-7, with 9 positions matching TRBD1. V gave up 5 bases and J gave up 5 bases; unmatched junction bases: 10. The CDR3 has 15 residues. CDR1 is LNHDA, CDR2 SQIVND, per germline (reference sequence).